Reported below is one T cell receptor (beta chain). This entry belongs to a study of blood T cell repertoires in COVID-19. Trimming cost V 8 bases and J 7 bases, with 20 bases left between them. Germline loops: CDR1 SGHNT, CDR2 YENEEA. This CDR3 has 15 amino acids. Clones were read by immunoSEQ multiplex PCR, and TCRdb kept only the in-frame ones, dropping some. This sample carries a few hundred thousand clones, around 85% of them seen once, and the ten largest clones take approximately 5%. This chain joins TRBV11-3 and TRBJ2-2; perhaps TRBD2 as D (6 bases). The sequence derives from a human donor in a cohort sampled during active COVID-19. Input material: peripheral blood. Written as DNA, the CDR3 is TGTGCCAGCGGTGGGGCCCCAGGAGGGAGCGGGGAGCTGTTTTTT. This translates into CASGGAPGGSGELFF. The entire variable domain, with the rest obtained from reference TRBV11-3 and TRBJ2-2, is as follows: EAGVVQSPRYKIIEKKQPVAFWCNPISGHNTLYWYLQNLGQGPELLIRYENEEAVDDSQLPKDRFSAERLKGVDSTLKIQPAELGDSAVYLCASGGAPGGSGELFFGEGSRLTVL.